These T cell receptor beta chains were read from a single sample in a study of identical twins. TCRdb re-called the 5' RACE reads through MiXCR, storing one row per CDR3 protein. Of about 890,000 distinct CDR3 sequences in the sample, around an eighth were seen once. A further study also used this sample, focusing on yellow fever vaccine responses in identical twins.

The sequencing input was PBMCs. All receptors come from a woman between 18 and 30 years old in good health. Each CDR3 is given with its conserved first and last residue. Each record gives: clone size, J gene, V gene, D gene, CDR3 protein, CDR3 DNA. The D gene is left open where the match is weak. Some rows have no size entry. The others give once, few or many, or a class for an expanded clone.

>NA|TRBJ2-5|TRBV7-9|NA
CASSLDQFQETQYF
TGTGCCAGCAGCTTAGACCAATTCCAAGAGACCCAGTACTTC
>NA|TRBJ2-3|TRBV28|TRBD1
CASSPRGLKTDTQYF
TGTGCCAGCAGTCCCAGGGGGCTCAAGACAGATACGCAGTATTTT
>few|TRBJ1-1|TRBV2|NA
CASSTPGGRDTEAFF
TGTGCCAGCAGCACCCCAGGTGGGCGGGACACTGAAGCTTTCTTT
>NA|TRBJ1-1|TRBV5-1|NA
CASSLVPLNTEAFF
TGCGCCAGCAGCTTGGTTCCGCTGAACACTGAAGCTTTCTTT
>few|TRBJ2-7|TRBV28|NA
CASSPQVPYEQYF
TGTGCCAGCAGTCCACAGGTACCATACGAGCAGTACTTC
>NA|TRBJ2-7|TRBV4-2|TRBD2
CASSQDVDPSGRNYEQYF
TGTGCCAGCAGCCAAGATGTGGACCCTAGCGGGAGGAACTACGAGCAGTACTTC
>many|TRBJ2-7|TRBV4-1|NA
CASSQDLGTGTYEQYF
TGCGCCAGCAGCCAAGATCTTGGGACGGGTACCTACGAGCAGTACTTC
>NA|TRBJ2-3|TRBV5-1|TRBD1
CASSLVPGTAPTDTQYF
TGCGCCAGCAGCTTGGTCCCGGGGACAGCACCAACAGATACGCAGTATTTT
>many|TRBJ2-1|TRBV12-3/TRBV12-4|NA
CASSPSTGGNEQFF
TGTGCCAGCAGTCCATCAACCGGGGGCAATGAGCAGTTCTTC
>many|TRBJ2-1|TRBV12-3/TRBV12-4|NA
CASSNRTAYEQFF
TGTGCCAGCAGTAATAGGACGGCCTATGAGCAGTTCTTC
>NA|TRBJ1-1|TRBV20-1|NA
CSARDWGEADMNTEAFF
TGCAGTGCTAGAGATTGGGGGGAAGCAGACATGAACACTGAAGCTTTCTTT
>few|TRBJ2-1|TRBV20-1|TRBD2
CSAPKGLARDEQFF
TGCAGTGCTCCCAAGGGACTAGCTCGGGATGAGCAGTTCTTC
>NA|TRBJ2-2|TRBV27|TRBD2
CASSSSGGAPSGELFF
TGTGCCAGCAGTTCGAGCGGGGGGGCCCCCTCCGGGGAGCTGTTTTTT
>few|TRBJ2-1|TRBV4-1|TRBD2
CASSRRLSGEFLIEQFF
TGCGCCAGCAGCCGAAGACTAAGCGGGGAGTTTTTGATTGAGCAGTTCTTC
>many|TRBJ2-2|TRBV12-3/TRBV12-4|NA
CASSLAVTGELFF
TGTGCCAGCAGCTTAGCGGTCACCGGGGAGCTGTTTTTT
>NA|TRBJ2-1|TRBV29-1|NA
CSVVDIPNPYNEQFF
TGCAGCGTTGTGGACATCCCTAACCCATACAATGAGCAGTTCTTC
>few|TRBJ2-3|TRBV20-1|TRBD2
CSASSLAGALSPTDTQYF
TGCAGTGCTAGCAGCCTAGCGGGGGCCCTTTCCCCCACAGATACGCAGTATTTT
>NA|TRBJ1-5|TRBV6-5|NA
CASSTAGEPQHF
TGTGCCAGCAGTACAGCTGGGGAGCCCCAGCATTTT
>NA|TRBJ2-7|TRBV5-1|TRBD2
CASSLASGGNSYEQYF
TGCGCCAGCAGCTTGGCTAGCGGGGGGAACTCCTACGAGCAGTACTTC
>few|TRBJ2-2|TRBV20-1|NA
CSAYAGDTGELFF
TGCAGTGCTTATGCAGGGGACACCGGGGAGCTGTTTTTT
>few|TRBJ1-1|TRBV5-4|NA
CASSRDRRVQDTEAFF
TGTGCCAGCAGCCGTGACAGGAGGGTTCAGGACACTGAAGCTTTCTTT
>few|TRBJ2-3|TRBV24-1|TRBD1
CATSEGQVTDTQYF
TGTGCCACCAGTGAGGGACAGGTCACAGATACGCAGTATTTT
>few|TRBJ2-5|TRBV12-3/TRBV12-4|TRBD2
CASSYLAAQETQYF
TGTGCCAGCAGTTACCTAGCGGCCCAAGAGACCCAGTACTTC
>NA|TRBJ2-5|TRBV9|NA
CASSVAGQTQYF
TGTGCCAGCAGCGTAGCTGGCCAGACCCAGTACTTC
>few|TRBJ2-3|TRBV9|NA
CASSVPETRNTQYF
TGTGCCAGCAGCGTGCCCGAGACGAGAAATACGCAGTATTTT
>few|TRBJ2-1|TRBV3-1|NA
CASSQDLFDSPIDEQFF
TGTGCCAGCAGCCAAGACTTATTCGACAGCCCTATCGATGAGCAGTTCTTC
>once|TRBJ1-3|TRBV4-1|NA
CASSQTVTGLNTIYF
TGCGCCAGCAGCCAAACTGTGACAGGCCTCAACACCATATATTTT
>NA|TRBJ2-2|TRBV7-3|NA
CASSLTSLTQGATHTGELFF
TGTGCCAGCAGCTTAACCAGTCTGACCCAGGGAGCGACACACACCGGGGAGCTGTTTTTT